This T cell receptor beta chain was recorded in a study of T cell responses to AZD1222 COVID-19 vaccine (TCRdb year 2021). About the investigation overall: AZD1222 recipients whose second dose came at about 4 weeks and those whose second dose came at about 12 weeks were combined into one group, since spike-specific TCR depth and breadth did not differ between the two schedules. TCR sequencing was performed for 233 trial participants, of whom around 200 were given two doses of AZD1222 and roughly 25 were given two doses of MenACWY control vaccine. Enrollment into the trials was organized by age into subgroups of 18-55, 56-69 and 70-plus years, and those subgroups contained approximately 160, 26 and 62 TCR-sequenced participants, respectively.

The CDR3 regions of human TCRbeta chains were subjected to immunosequencing. In the source study's methods: TCRs in the repertoires were compared against a reference library of SARS-CoV-2-specific TCRs that had been generated with the MIRA antigen-specificity platform. Breadth was defined as the fraction of unique TCRs that were SARS-CoV-2-associated. Depth was defined as the fraction of total T cells that were SARS-CoV-2-associated. Using the MIRA data, each spike-specific TCR was mapped to the spike region that the TCR reacts to and placed in a CD4 or CD8 class. Log10-transformed breadth and depth values were compared by one-way ANOVA with Sidak's multiple comparisons tests. TCRdb stores this immuneACCESS table with in-frame sequences only. Part of the clones is absent; in the studies checked, under half of the shortfall reflects unresolved V genes, and no reason is known for the rest. The V and J calls and clone size were taken over from that table, and D and trimming were inferred from the DNA. This sample gives about 83,000 clones in total; 75% to 90% of them show up just once. The leading ten clones occupy 30% to 40% of the sample.

In this sample, this clone turned up once. Its binding antigen is unknown. No much larger clone exists at a distance of one base, and base qualities are not known. The time point label here, explained by the study, means: baseline before first vaccination. Samples from vaccinated people were obtained from the UK trials COV001 and COV002, which included a single-blind randomized controlled phase 2/3 trial of AZD1222 (ChAdOx1 nCoV-19) in healthy adults. For TCRbeta chain sequencing, PBMC samples from trial participants were taken at day 0 and at day 28 after the second dose. CDR1 and CDR2, per the germline V gene (reference sequence), are MNHEY and SMNVEV. Its CDR3 holds 14 amino acids, cysteine through phenylalanine. Only the CDR3 portion is preserved as DNA: 42 bases, with reading frame beginning at the first base. V is reduced by 1 base and J by 3 bases, leaving a spacing of 10 bases between them.

Overall study results and their limits: Because no day 14 peak-response samples were available, repertoires were characterized only after the peak T cell response. Participants were mostly white British, with more females than males. The authors suggested clonal diversity may have been underestimated. In the small 56-69-year group, the increase in depth fell short of significance, most likely because of low power. Conclusions about previously exposed vaccinees were limited because only six AZD1222 recipients were SARS-CoV-2 seropositive at baseline. After two AZD1222 doses, both the breadth and the depth of spike-specific TCRs were significantly higher than at day 0 and than in MenACWY recipients. Reportedly, almost half of the unique spike-specific TCRs recognized epitopes lying outside the regions that are mutated in the B.1.351 and B.1.1.7 variants. The whole spike protein was spanned by vaccine-associated CD4 TCRs, and dominant responses were seen in regions 160-218 and 743-854.

The sample in question was peripheral blood, obtained on day 0 of AZD1222 vaccination. The sequence is built from TRBV27 and TRBJ2-7; the D segment could be TRBD1, given 6 matching bases. This TCR derives from an adult in good health. The CDR3 corresponds to CASSLFDRHYEQYF. The sequence in DNA is TGTGCCAGCAGTTTATTCGACAGGCACTACGAGCAGTACTTC.